Shown below are 31 T cell receptor beta chains from a single sample sequenced in a study of cytomegalovirus exposure and HLA in healthy donors. The PCR ran on 60 Vbeta and 13 Jbeta primers. Produced via immunoSEQ multiplex PCR; TCRdb's table is partial and in-frame only. Of about 150,000 clones listed, about 80% were seen once; the top ten hold around 6.6%. The sample consisted of PBMCs. The receptors derive from a woman between 50 and 59 years old in good health and CMV-seropositive.

This clone was picked up one time. The chain has TRBV5-1 and TRBJ1-5; 9 nucleotides align to TRBD1. CDR3 length: 15 residues. The germline CDR1 and CDR2 sequences are SGHRS and YFSETQ. Germline trimming cut 0 bases from V and 3 bases from J; bases unmatched to any gene: 1. CDR3 in amino acids: CASSLGDRDNQPQHF. CDR3 nucleotides: TGCGCCAGCAGCTTGGGGGACAGGGACAATCAGCCCCAGCATTTT.

The V call is TRBV25-1, the J call TRBJ1-1; TRBD1 matches 10 bases. Germline CDR1 MGHDK, CDR2 SYGVNS. CDR3 size: 13 residues. Unmatched junction bases numbered 4, after V lost 9 bases and J lost 3 bases. As DNA, the CDR3 is TGTGCCAGGAGCGACAGGGGGCACACTGAAGCTTTCTTT. Its protein is CARSDRGHTEAFF.

A remark on this clone: At one end the junction does not follow the germline gene, possibly because of a read error. The CDR3 sequence: CASSLGDWALALF. In nucleotides, the CDR3 is TGTGCCAGCAGCTTAGGGGACTGGGCTTTGGCCCTGTTC. The chain combines TRBV11-2 with TRBJ1-2, with TRBD1 as a possible D gene (5 bases). The germline V gene has CDR1 SGHAT and CDR2 FQNNGV. This CDR3 region has 13 residues.

This chain connects TRBV6-1 to TRBJ2-3; TRBD2 agrees at 7 bases. Trimming cost V 2 bases and J 5 bases; bases outside gene matches: 7. Germline CDR1 and CDR2: MNHNS and SASEGT. CDR3 length: 15 residues. CDR3 in amino acids: CASSEPRTSIDTQYF. CDR3 DNA sequence: TGTGCCAGCAGTGAACCTCGGACTAGTATAGATACGCAGTATTTT.

The rearrangement links TRBV11-2 to TRBJ2-5, with D possibly TRBD1 on 5 matching bases. Trimming removed 2 bases from V and 7 bases from J, with 14 bases in between. The CDR3 is 14 residues long. Per germline, CDR1 SGHAT and CDR2 FQNNGV. As DNA, the CDR3 is TGTGCCAGCAGCTTACAGGGCACCCCCGTGACCCAGTACTTC. Translating it yields CASSLQGTPVTQYF.

The chain joins TRBV30 to TRBJ1-2; D might be TRBD1 (5 bases). In germline, CDR1 is GTSNPN, CDR2 SVGIG (reference sequence). V was clipped by 0 bases and J by 1 base, with 9 bases between them. CDR3 length equals 14 residues. The CDR3 sequence: CAWSVSQGNYGYTF. The CDR3 DNA reads TGTGCCTGGAGTGTTTCGCAGGGTAACTATGGCTACACCTTC.

The chain carries TRBV27 and TRBJ1-1; D perhaps matches TRBD1 (5 bases). CDR3 length: 12 amino acids. With 10 bases removed from V and 1 base from J, the gap between germline ends came to 10 bases. CDR1 and CDR2 (germline): MNHEY, SMNVEV (reference sequence). CDR3 bases: TGTGCCATCGGACACCCGAACACTGAAGCTTTCTTT. This codes for CAIGHPNTEAFF.

The chain uses TRBV21-1 and TRBJ1-1. TRBV21-1 is a pseudogene locus. The CDR3 covers 15 residues. The CDR3 nucleotides read TGTGCCAGCAGCAAAGTCCAGGACGGGGACTTAGAAGCTTTCTTT. It encodes CASSKVQDGDLEAFF.

The J gene is TRBJ2-1, the V gene TRBV13; TRBD1 agrees at 8 bases. The V gene end was trimmed by 4 bases and the J gene end by 1 base; junction bases not matched to a gene: 3. This CDR3 contains 15 residues. Germline V CDR1 and CDR2: PRHDT, FYEKMQ (reference sequence). The CDR3 DNA is TGTGCCAGCAGCTCCAGGGGGCCGTCCTACAATGAGCAGTTCTTC. Translation gives CASSSRGPSYNEQFF.

The chain couples TRBV27 to TRBJ1-2, with a tentative D call TRBD1 (5 bases). This CDR3 comprises 17 residues. Germline V gene lookup returns CDR1 MNHEY and CDR2 SMNVEV (reference sequence). V lost 5 bases to trimming and J lost 0 bases, with 19 bases between them. The CDR3 DNA sequence: TGTGCCAGCAGTCCGACTTTGGGGCGAAAACCTAACTATGGCTACACCTTC. As protein: CASSPTLGRKPNYGYTF.

This clone was detected only a few times. The chain couples TRBV19 to TRBJ1-1; tentatively, D is TRBD1 (6 bases). Trimming stripped 3 bases from V and 0 bases from J, with 14 bases between. The CDR3 contains 16 residues. Germline values: CDR1 LNHDA, CDR2 SQIVND (reference sequence). The CDR3 loop is CASSIGADRMNTEAFF. CDR3 nucleotide sequence: TGTGCCAGTAGTATTGGAGCCGACAGGATGAACACTGAAGCTTTCTTT.

The J gene is TRBJ2-7, the V gene TRBV14, with unresolved D. CDR3 length: 13 amino acids. Germline CDR1 and CDR2: SGHDN and FVKESK. Trimming took 3 bases from V and 5 from J, leaving 11 bases between them. CDR3 amino acids: CASSHSAPNEQYF. CDR3 bases: TGTGCCAGCAGCCATAGTGCCCCAAACGAGCAGTACTTC.

V and J are TRBV9 and TRBJ2-2, with no clear D. In germline, CDR1 is SGDLS, CDR2 YYNGEE. Trimming took 0 bases from V and 1 from J, leaving 4 bases between them. The CDR3 is 14 residues long. The DNA for the CDR3 is TGTGCCAGCAGCGTAGATCAGAACACCGGGGAGCTGTTTTTT. Translation gives CASSVDQNTGELFF.

J is TRBJ2-7 and V is TRBV5-1; the D gene is possibly TRBD2 (5 bases). The V gene lost 0 bases and the J gene lost 6 bases, with 10 bases spanning the gap. Germline assignment: CDR1 SGHRS and CDR2 YFSETQ. The CDR3 spans 13 residues. The CDR3 DNA is TGCGCCAGCAGCTTGGGGGAGTCCGGCGAGCAGTACTTC. Its translation is CASSLGESGEQYF.

This chain links TRBV5-1 with TRBJ1-2; TRBD1 matches 9 bases. Germline V gene lookup returns CDR1 SGHRS and CDR2 YFSETQ. The CDR3 spans 15 residues. V shed 4 bases and J 2 bases; nucleotides not matched to a gene: 6. This CDR3 reads CASSGGQGKNYGYTF. The CDR3 DNA is TGCGCCAGCAGCGGGGGACAGGGTAAGAACTATGGCTACACCTTC.

The gene calls are TRBV29-1 and TRBJ2-7, with D possibly matching TRBD2 (6 bases). V was pared by 6 bases and J by 6 bases, with 18 bases between. The CDR3 consists of 13 residues. Germline V gene data show CDR1 as SQVTM and CDR2 as ANQGSEA. The CDR3, as DNA: TGCAGCGTCCGGACGGGGGTCGGATTCGAGCAGTACTTC. Its protein product is CSVRTGVGFEQYF.

The gene calls are TRBV28 and TRBJ2-5; D may be TRBD1 (5 bases). Germline CDR1 and CDR2: MDHEN and SYDVKM. The V end lost 3 bases, the J end lost 1 base, and 12 bases lay between the germline ends. The CDR3 totals 15 residues. The CDR3 loop reads CASSFPSTVQETQYF. The CDR3 region has the DNA TGTGCCAGCAGTTTCCCTTCGACAGTCCAAGAGACCCAGTACTTC.

J is TRBJ2-7 and V is TRBV6-4; 8 bases line up with TRBD1. Looked up from germline, CDR1 is MRHNA and CDR2 is SNTAGT. Trimming at V came to 8 bases and at J to 0 bases, leaving 9 bases not matched to a gene. The CDR3 is 15 residues long. DNA for the CDR3: TGTGCCAGCTCACAGGACAGGGAAGTCTCCTACGAGCAGTACTTC. This sequence encodes CASSQDREVSYEQYF.

V gene TRBV2 combines with J gene TRBJ2-1, with a tentative D call TRBD1 (5 bases). V was pared by 6 bases and J by 4 bases, with 13 bases between. CDR3 size: 14 residues. Germline V lookup: CDR1 SNHLY, CDR2 FYNNEI. CDR3 nucleotide sequence: TGTGCCAGCAGCTTAATTGACAGTTACAATGAGCAGTTCTTC. Translated, it gives CASSLIDSYNEQFF.

This chain connects TRBV19 to TRBJ1-1, with D maybe TRBD1 (6 bases). CDR1 and CDR2 (germline): LNHDA, SQIVND (reference sequence). V dropped 7 bases and J dropped 7 bases, with 10 bases sitting between them. This CDR3 region has 11 residues. CDR3 sequence: CASKQGREAFF. The CDR3 region has the DNA TGTGCCAGTAAGCAGGGGCGTGAAGCTTTCTTT.

This chain links TRBV5-1 with TRBJ2-7; 11 bases align to TRBD1. With 4 bases clipped from V and 0 bases from J, the junction kept 9 bases outside the gene matches. CDR1 is SGHRS and CDR2 is YFSETQ in the germline V gene. The CDR3 spans 17 residues. Here the CDR3 reads CASSGGPGQGASYEQYF. The DNA for the CDR3 is TGCGCCAGCAGCGGGGGCCCAGGACAGGGGGCCTCCTACGAGCAGTACTTC.

The CDR3 DNA is TGTGCCAGCAGCTTAGGGCGGACAGGGGGCGGCTATGGCTACACCTTC. It specifies CASSLGRTGGGYGYTF. V gene TRBV13 combines with J gene TRBJ1-2; 11 nucleotides match TRBD1. Germline-derived CDR1 and CDR2 are PRHDT and FYEKMQ (reference sequence). The CDR3 is made up of 16 amino acids. The ends lost 0 bases at V and 4 bases at J; junction bases unmatched: 4.

This clone has only one observation. The V call is TRBV7-9, the J call TRBJ1-1, with TRBD1 as a possible D gene (6 bases). The V end was cut by 1 base, the J end by 5 bases, with 14 bases between. This CDR3 comprises 15 residues. The germline CDR1 and CDR2 sequences are SEHNR and FQNEAQ (reference sequence). The CDR3 bases are TGTGCCAGCAGCTTAGGACAGGTCGTTAAGACTGAAGCTTTCTTT. Amino acids: CASSLGQVVKTEAFF.

V usage is TRBV28 and J usage is TRBJ1-1; possibly TRBD1 for D (6 bases). Germline CDR1 is MDHEN and CDR2 is SYDVKM. The CDR3 sequence is 13 residues long. V shed 7 bases and J shed 6 bases, with 15 bases lying between them. This CDR3 reads CASKLGTTAEAFF. Here the CDR3 DNA reads TGTGCCAGCAAGCTAGGGACAACCGCTGAAGCTTTCTTT.

The rearrangement joins TRBV7-2 to TRBJ2-7; 11 bases agree with TRBD2. The trim removed 1 base at V and 3 bases at J, leaving 5 bases unmatched. From germline, CDR1 is SGHTA and CDR2 FQGNSA. The CDR3 length is 16 residues. The CDR3 loop is CASSLGGTSGYYEQYF. CDR3 coding DNA: TGTGCCAGCAGCTTAGGAGGGACTAGCGGCTACTACGAGCAGTACTTC. Variable domain in full (rest from reference TRBV7-2 and TRBJ2-7): GAGVSQSPSNKVTEKGKDVELRCDPISGHTALYWYRQSLGQGLEFLIYFQGNSAPDKSGLPSDRFSAERTGGSVSTLTIQRTQQEDSAVYLCASSLGGTSGYYEQYFGPGTRLTVT.

The V call is TRBV5-1, the J call TRBJ1-4, with a tentative D call TRBD1 (6 bases). Trimming removed 0 bases from V and 0 bases from J, with 9 bases in between. The CDR3 spans 16 residues. Germline V gives CDR1 SGHRS, CDR2 YFSETQ. The CDR3 coding sequence is TGCGCCAGCAGCTTGGGAAGACAGGCAACTAATGAAAAACTGTTTTTT. Encoded protein: CASSLGRQATNEKLFF.

The chain has TRBV7-2 and TRBJ2-3; D is undetermined. Trimming removed 5 bases at V and 2 bases at J, with 17 bases between. From germline, CDR1 is SGHTA and CDR2 FQGNSA. The CDR3 is 16 residues long. The CDR3 is CASSPTTGWVTDTQYF. In DNA, the CDR3 is TGTGCCAGCAGCCCCACAACGGGTTGGGTCACAGATACGCAGTATTTT.

The chain carries TRBV7-9 and TRBJ2-7; D is perhaps TRBD1 (6 bases). Germline V lookup: CDR1 SEHNR, CDR2 FQNEAQ (reference sequence). The V gene lost 5 bases and the J gene lost 3 bases, with 17 bases spanning the gap. The CDR3 is 15 residues long. Here the CDR3 reads CASSQGRSNHYEQYF. CDR3 DNA sequence: TGTGCCAGCAGCCAGGGGCGAAGTAACCACTACGAGCAGTACTTC.

This rearrangement joins TRBV19 to TRBJ1-1; D unclear. This CDR3 is built from 11 residues. V dropped 11 bases and J dropped 1 base, with 8 bases sitting between them. The germline gives CDR1 LNHDA, CDR2 SQIVND (reference sequence). This chain's CDR3 is CASSENTEAFF. In DNA, the CDR3 is TGTGCCTCTTCAGAGAACACTGAAGCTTTCTTT. The complete variable domain, with remaining parts taken from reference TRBV19 and TRBJ1-1, reads DGGITQSPKYLFRKEGQNVTLSCEQNLNHDAMYWYRQDPGQGLRLIYYSQIVNDFQKGDIAEGYSVSREKKESFPLTVTSAQKNPTAFYLCASSENTEAFFGQGTRLTVV.

This rearrangement joins TRBV5-1 to TRBJ2-2; 8 positions match TRBD1. The trim removed 4 bases at V and 3 bases at J, leaving 11 bases unmatched. In germline, CDR1 is SGHRS, CDR2 YFSETQ. CDR3 length equals 17 residues. The CDR3 DNA reads TGCGCCAGCAGCCCCTCTCCGGACAGGGCGGACACCGGGGAGCTGTTTTTT. Protein sequence: CASSPSPDRADTGELFF.

This rearrangement joins TRBV9 to TRBJ1-3; D gene unclear. The CDR3 spans 16 residues. Germline assignment: CDR1 SGDLS and CDR2 YYNGEE. Trimming cost V 3 bases and J 3 bases, with 16 bases left between them. CDR3 coding DNA: TGTGCCAGCAGCGATTCCCCAGCAGGCAGTGGAAACACCATATATTTT. Translation: CASSDSPAGSGNTIYF.